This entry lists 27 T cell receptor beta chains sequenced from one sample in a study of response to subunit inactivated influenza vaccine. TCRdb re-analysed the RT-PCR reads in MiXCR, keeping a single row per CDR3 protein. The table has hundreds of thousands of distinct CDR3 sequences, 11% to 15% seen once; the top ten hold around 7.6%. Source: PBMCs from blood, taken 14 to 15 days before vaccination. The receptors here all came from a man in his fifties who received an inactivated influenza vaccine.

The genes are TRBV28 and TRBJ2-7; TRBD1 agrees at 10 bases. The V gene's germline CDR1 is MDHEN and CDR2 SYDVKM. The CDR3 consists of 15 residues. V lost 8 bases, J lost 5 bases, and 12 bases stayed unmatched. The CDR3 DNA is TGTGCCAGCGTATTTTCGGTGGACAGGGGGGACGAGCAGTACTTC. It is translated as CASVFSVDRGDEQYF.

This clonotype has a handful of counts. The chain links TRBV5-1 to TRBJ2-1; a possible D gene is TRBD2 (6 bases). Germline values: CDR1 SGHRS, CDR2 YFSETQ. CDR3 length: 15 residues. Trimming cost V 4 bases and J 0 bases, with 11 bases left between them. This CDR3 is CASSTDGSSYNEQFF. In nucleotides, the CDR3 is TGCGCCAGCAGCACAGACGGGAGCTCCTACAATGAGCAGTTCTTC.

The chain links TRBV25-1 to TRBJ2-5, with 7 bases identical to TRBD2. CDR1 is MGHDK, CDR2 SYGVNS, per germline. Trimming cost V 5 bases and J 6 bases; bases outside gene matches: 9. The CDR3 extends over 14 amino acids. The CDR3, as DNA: TGTGCCAGCAGTCCAAGCGGGAACGAAAAGACCCAGTACTTC. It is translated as CASSPSGNEKTQYF.

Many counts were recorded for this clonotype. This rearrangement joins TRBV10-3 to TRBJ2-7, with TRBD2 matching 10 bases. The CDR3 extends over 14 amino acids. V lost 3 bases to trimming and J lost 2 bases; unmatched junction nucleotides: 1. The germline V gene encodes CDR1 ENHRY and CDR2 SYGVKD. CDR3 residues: CAISELAGTYEQYF. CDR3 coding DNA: TGTGCCATCAGTGAACTAGCGGGAACCTACGAGCAGTACTTC.

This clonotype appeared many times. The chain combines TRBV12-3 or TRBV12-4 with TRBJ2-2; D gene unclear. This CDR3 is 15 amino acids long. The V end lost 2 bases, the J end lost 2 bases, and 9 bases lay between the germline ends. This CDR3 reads CASSLRALNTGELFF. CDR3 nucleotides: TGTGCCAGCAGTTTAAGGGCTCTCAACACCGGGGAGCTGTTTTTT.

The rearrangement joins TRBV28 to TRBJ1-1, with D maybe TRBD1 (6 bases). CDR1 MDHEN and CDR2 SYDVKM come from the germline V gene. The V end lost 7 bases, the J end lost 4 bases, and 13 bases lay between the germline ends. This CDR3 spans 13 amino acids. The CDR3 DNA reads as TGTGCCAGCACCGACAGGATGGTCACTGAAGCTTTCTTT. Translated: CASTDRMVTEAFF.

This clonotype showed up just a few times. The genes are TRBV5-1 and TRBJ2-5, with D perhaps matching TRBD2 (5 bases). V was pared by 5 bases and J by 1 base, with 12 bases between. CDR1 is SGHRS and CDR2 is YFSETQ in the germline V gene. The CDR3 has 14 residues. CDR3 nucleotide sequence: TGCGCCAGCAGAGACCTCACTAGCCAAGAGACCCAGTACTTC. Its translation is CASRDLTSQETQYF.

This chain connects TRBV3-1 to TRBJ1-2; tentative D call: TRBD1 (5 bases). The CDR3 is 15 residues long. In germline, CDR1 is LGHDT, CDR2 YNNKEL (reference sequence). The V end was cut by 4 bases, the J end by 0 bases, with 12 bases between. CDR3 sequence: CASSRGTGANYGYTF. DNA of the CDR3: TGTGCCAGCAGCCGGGGAACAGGTGCTAACTATGGCTACACCTTC.

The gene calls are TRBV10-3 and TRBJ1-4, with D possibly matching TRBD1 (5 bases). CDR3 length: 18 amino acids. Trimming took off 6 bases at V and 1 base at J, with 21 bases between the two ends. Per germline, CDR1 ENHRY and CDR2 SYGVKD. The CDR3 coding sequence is TGTGCCATCAGCCCGGGACCCTCACGAGTTGTAACTAATGAAAAACTGTTTTTT. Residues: CAISPGPSRVVTNEKLFF.

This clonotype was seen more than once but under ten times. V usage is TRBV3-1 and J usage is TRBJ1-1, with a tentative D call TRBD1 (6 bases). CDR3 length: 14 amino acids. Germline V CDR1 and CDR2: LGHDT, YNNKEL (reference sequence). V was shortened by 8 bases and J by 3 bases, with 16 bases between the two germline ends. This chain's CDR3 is CASGTIRGDTEAFF. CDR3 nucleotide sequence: TGTGCCAGCGGTACGATCAGGGGCGACACTGAAGCTTTCTTT.

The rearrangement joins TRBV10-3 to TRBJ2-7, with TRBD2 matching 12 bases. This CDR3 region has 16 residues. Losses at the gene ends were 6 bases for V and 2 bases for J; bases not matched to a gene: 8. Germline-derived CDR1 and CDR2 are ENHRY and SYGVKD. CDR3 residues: CAIRARLAGDTYEQYF. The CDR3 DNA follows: TGTGCCATCAGAGCACGACTAGCGGGAGACACCTACGAGCAGTACTTC.

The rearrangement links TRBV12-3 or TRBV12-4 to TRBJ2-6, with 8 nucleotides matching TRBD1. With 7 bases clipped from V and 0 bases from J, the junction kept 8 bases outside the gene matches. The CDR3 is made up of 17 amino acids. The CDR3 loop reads CASTPGTGLSGANVLTF. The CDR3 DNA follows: TGTGCCAGCACTCCCGGGACAGGACTCTCTGGGGCCAACGTCCTGACTTTC.

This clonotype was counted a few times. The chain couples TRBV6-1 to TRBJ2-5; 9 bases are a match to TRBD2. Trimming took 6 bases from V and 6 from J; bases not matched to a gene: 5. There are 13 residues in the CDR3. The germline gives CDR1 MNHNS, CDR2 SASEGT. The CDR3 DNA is TGTGCCAGCAGGCGGGGGGGCGGGCAGACCCAGTACTTC. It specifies CASRRGGGQTQYF.

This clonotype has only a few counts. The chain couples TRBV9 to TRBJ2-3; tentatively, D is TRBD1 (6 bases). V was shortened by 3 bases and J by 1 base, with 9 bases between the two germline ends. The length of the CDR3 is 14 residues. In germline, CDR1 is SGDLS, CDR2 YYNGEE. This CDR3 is CASSGQVRTDTQYF. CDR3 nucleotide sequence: TGTGCCAGCAGCGGACAGGTACGCACAGATACGCAGTATTTT.

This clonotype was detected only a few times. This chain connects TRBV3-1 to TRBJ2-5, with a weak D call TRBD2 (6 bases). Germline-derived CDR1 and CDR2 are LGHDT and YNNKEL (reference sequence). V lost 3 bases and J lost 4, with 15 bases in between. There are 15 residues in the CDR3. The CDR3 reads CASSQRGLRGETQYF. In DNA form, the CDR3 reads TGTGCCAGCAGCCAGAGGGGCCTGCGGGGAGAGACCCAGTACTTC.

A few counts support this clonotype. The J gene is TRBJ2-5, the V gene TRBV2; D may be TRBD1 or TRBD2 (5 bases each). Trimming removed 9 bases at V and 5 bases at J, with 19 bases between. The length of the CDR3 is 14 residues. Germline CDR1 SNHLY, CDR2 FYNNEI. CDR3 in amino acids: CASRGLGGWETQYF. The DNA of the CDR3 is TGTGCCAGTAGGGGTCTTGGGGGTTGGGAGACCCAGTACTTC.

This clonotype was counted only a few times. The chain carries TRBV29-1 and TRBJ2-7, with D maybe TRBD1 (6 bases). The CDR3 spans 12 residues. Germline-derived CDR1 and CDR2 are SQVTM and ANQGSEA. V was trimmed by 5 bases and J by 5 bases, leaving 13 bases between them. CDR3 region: CSVTPGTHEQYF. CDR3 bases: TGCAGCGTTACACCCGGGACACACGAGCAGTACTTC.

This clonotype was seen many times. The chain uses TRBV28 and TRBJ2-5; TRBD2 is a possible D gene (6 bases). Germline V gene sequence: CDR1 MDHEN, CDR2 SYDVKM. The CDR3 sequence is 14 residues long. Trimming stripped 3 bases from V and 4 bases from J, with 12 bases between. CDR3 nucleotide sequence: TGTGCCAGCAGTTTGATTAGCGGCCGAGAGACCCAGTACTTC. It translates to CASSLISGRETQYF.

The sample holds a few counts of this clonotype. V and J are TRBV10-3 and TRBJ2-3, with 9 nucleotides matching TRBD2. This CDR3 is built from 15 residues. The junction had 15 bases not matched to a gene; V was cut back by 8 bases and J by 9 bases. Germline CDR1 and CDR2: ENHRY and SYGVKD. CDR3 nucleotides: TGTGCCATCGACAGTGGCGGGAGGGCCTTTGGGACGCAGTATTTT. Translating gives CAIDSGGRAFGTQYF.

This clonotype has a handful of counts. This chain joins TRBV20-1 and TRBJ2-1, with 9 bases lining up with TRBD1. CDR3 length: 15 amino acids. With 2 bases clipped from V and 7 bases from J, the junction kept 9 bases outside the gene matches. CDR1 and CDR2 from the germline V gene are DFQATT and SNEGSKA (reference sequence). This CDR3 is CSARKDRGLRNEQFF. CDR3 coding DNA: TGCAGTGCTAGAAAGGACAGGGGCTTGAGGAATGAGCAGTTCTTC.

The CDR3 loop is CSASRDNTGELFF. In DNA form, the CDR3 reads TGCAGTGCTAGCCGGGACAACACCGGGGAGCTGTTTTTT. The chain has TRBV20-1 and TRBJ2-2; D may be TRBD1 or TRBD2 (5 bases each). The CDR3 runs to 13 residues. The germline CDR1 and CDR2 sequences are DFQATT and SNEGSKA (reference sequence). Trimming pared 3 bases from V and 2 bases from J, leaving 7 bases between.

The CDR3 is CASSFRDYNYEQYF. The CDR3, as DNA: TGTGCCAGCAGCTTCCGGGACTATAACTACGAGCAGTACTTC. This rearrangement joins TRBV5-6 to TRBJ2-7; TRBD2 matches at 7 bases. CDR1 and CDR2 from the germline V gene are SGHDT and YYEEEE. J lost 3 bases, V lost 2 bases, and 5 bases had no gene match. There are 14 residues in the CDR3.

CDR3 residues: CASSLDSYHQPQHF. DNA of the CDR3: TGTGCCAGCAGTTTAGACAGCTACCATCAGCCCCAGCATTTT. V is TRBV28 and J is TRBJ1-5, with D maybe TRBD1 (5 bases). Germline values: CDR1 MDHEN, CDR2 SYDVKM. Trimming removed 2 bases from V and 5 bases from J, with 10 bases in between. CDR3 length: 14 residues. The full variable domain, with the rest looked up from reference TRBV28 and TRBJ1-5, is DVKVTQSSRYLVKRTGEKVFLECVQDMDHENMFWYRQDPGLGLRLIYFSYDVKMKEKGDIPEGYSVSREKKERFSLILESASTNQTSMYLCASSLDSYHQPQHFGDGTRLSIL.

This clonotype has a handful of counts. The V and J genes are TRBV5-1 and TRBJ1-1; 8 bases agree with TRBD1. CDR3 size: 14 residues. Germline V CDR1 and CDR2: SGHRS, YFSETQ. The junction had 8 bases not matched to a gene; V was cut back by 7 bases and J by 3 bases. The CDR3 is CASRTGRSDTEAFF. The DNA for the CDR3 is TGCGCCAGCCGGACAGGGAGGAGCGACACTGAAGCTTTCTTT.

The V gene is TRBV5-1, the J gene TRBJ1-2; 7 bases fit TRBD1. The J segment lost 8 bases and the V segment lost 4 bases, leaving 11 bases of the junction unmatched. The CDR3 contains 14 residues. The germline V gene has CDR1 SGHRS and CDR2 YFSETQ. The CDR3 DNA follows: TGCGCCAGCAGCCTAGACCGGGACAGTGACGGCTACACCTTC. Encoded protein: CASSLDRDSDGYTF.

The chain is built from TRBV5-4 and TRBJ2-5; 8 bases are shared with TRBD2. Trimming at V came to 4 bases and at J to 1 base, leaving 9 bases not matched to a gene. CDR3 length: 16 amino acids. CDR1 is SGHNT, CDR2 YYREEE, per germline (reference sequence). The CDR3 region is CASSDRSGTVQETQYF. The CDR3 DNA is TGTGCCAGCAGCGATCGTAGCGGGACGGTCCAAGAGACCCAGTACTTC.

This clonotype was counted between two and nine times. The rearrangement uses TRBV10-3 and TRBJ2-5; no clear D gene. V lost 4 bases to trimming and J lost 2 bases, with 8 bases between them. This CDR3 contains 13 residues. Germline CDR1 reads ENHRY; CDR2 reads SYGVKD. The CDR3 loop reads CAISVGLQETQYF. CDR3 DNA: TGTGCCATCAGTGTAGGTCTACAAGAGACCCAGTACTTC.